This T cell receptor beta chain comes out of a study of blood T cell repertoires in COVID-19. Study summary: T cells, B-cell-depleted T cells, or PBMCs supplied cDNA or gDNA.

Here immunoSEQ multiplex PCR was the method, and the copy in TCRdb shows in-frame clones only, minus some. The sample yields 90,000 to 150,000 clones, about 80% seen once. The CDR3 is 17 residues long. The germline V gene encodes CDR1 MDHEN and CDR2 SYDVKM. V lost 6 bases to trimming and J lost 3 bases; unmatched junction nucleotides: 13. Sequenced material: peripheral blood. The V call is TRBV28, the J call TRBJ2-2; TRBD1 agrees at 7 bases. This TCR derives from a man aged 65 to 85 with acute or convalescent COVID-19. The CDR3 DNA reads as TGTGCCAGCAGGGAGTTTGGGGGCAGGGGGTACACCGGGGAGCTGTTTTTT. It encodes CASREFGGRGYTGELFF.